The next 13 T cell receptor beta chains were all read from a single sample in a study of blood T cell repertoires in COVID-19. Assay used: immunoSEQ multiplex PCR; TCRdb lists only in-frame clones, some missing. The sample has about 200,000 clones; under 90% are singletons. The sequenced sample consisted of peripheral blood. These receptors all come from an elderly man with acute or convalescent COVID-19.

The V call is TRBV7-3, the J call TRBJ2-1; TRBD2 matches 8 bases. J gave up 0 bases and V 0 bases, and 4 bases lay outside the gene matches. The CDR3 is made up of 17 amino acids. In germline, CDR1 is SGHTA, CDR2 FQGTGA. In DNA form, the CDR3 reads TGTGCCAGCAGCTTAACGCCGCTAGCGGGCTCCTACAATGAGCAGTTCTTC. Translation: CASSLTPLAGSYNEQFF.

CDR3 region: CASSGGTINNEQFF. The CDR3 nucleotides are TGTGCCAGCAGCGGGGGGACTATTAACAATGAGCAGTTCTTC. The rearrangement joins TRBV5-6 to TRBJ2-1; 7 bases line up with TRBD2. Germline V CDR1 and CDR2: SGHDT, YYEEEE. The CDR3 sequence is 14 residues long. The junction had 6 bases not matched to a gene; V was cut back by 4 bases and J by 5 bases. Full variable domain (rest looked up from reference TRBV5-6 and TRBJ2-1): DAGVTQSPTHLIKTRGQQVTLRCSPKSGHDTVSWYQQALGQGPQFIFQYYEEEERQRGNFPDRFSGHQFPNYSSELNVNALLLGDSALYLCASSGGTINNEQFFGPGTRLTVL.

The V and J genes are TRBV3-1 (or the pseudogene TRBV3-2) and TRBJ2-3; 10 bases align to TRBD1. V gave up 4 bases and J gave up 7 bases; unmatched junction bases: 2. The CDR3 has 13 amino acids. Per the germline V gene, CDR1 is LGHDT and CDR2 is YNNKEL (reference sequence). The CDR3 DNA reads as TGTGCCAGCAGCCTGGGACAGGGGAATACGCAGTATTTT. This codes for CASSLGQGNTQYF.

The J gene is TRBJ1-5, the V gene TRBV28; TRBD1 aligns across 10 bases. Trimming took 2 bases from V and 1 from J; bases not matched to a gene: 2. Germline V gives CDR1 MDHEN, CDR2 SYDVKM. The CDR3 totals 16 residues. Here the CDR3 DNA reads TGTGCCAGCAGTTTACAGGGACAGGGGAGCAATCAGCCCCAGCATTTT. This translates into CASSLQGQGSNQPQHF.

A single count supports this clone. This chain links TRBV5-1 with TRBJ2-2, with no clear D. Trimming removed 4 bases at V and 0 bases at J, with 10 bases between. The CDR3 is 15 amino acids. In germline, CDR1 is SGHRS, CDR2 YFSETQ. CDR3 amino acids: CASSLAVANTGELFF. CDR3 nucleotide sequence: TGCGCCAGCAGCCTCGCGGTAGCGAACACCGGGGAGCTGTTTTTT.

The chain couples TRBV5-8 to TRBJ2-7, with D unclear. CDR3 length equals 12 residues. V shed 4 bases and J shed 2 bases, with 7 bases lying between them. The germline CDR1 and CDR2 sequences are SGHTS and YDEGEE. The CDR3 DNA sequence: TGTGCCAGCAGCCGCATAGCCTACGAGCAGTACTTC. It specifies CASSRIAYEQYF.

This sequence joins TRBV10-3 and TRBJ2-4, with D perhaps matching TRBD2 (5 bases). CDR1 ENHRY and CDR2 SYGVKD come from the germline V gene. Trimming shortened V by 0 bases and J by 3 bases, and 6 bases separated the two germline ends. The CDR3 extends over 14 amino acids. The CDR3 nucleotides read TGTGCCATCAGTGAGTCAGGGAGCAAAAACATTCAGTACTTC. Protein sequence: CAISESGSKNIQYF.

The gene calls are TRBV19 and TRBJ2-1; 14 bases match TRBD2. The V gene's germline CDR1 is LNHDA and CDR2 SQIVND (reference sequence). V was clipped by 5 bases and J by 4 bases; unmatched bases: 10. The CDR3 covers 18 residues. The CDR3 here is CASSQRTSGRIRYNEQFF. CDR3 nucleotide sequence: TGTGCCAGTAGTCAACGGACTAGCGGGAGGATAAGGTACAATGAGCAGTTCTTC.

V usage is TRBV27 and J usage is TRBJ1-6; D may be TRBD1 (6 bases). V lost 1 base to trimming and J lost 7 bases, with 11 bases between them. Germline V CDR1 and CDR2: MNHEY, SMNVEV (reference sequence). The CDR3 length is 15 residues. Written as DNA, the CDR3 is TGTGCCAGCAGTTTATTCAGGGGATCGAATTCACCCCTCCACTTT. Encoded protein: CASSLFRGSNSPLHF.

CDR3 in amino acids: CASSWANQPQHF. CDR3 sequence (DNA): TGTGCCAGCAGTTGGGCGAATCAGCCCCAGCATTTT. The chain couples TRBV28 to TRBJ1-5; D remains unclear. The V end lost 4 bases, the J end lost 4 bases, and 5 bases lay between the germline ends. Germline assignment: CDR1 MDHEN and CDR2 SYDVKM. The CDR3 totals 12 residues. Filled out from reference TRBV28 and TRBJ1-5, the complete variable domain reads DVKVTQSSRYLVKRTGEKVFLECVQDMDHENMFWYRQDPGLGLRLIYFSYDVKMKEKGDIPEGYSVSREKKERFSLILESASTNQTSMYLCASSWANQPQHFGDGTRLSIL.

This rearrangement joins TRBV7-8 to TRBJ1-5; possible D gene TRBD1, 6 bases. CDR3 length: 16 residues. The germline gives CDR1 SGHVS, CDR2 FQNEAQ. With 2 bases removed from V and 0 bases from J, the gap between germline ends came to 11 bases. CDR3 amino acids: CASSLSDSVSNQPQHF. The CDR3 nucleotides read TGTGCCAGCAGCTTATCGGACAGTGTTAGCAATCAGCCCCAGCATTTT.

The chain carries TRBV11-3 and TRBJ1-3; a possible D gene is TRBD1 (5 bases). The ends were cut back, 3 bases at V and 11 bases at J, with 17 bases in the middle. The CDR3 runs 14 residues. Germline loops: CDR1 SGHNT, CDR2 YENEEA. The CDR3 DNA follows: TGTGCCAGCAGCTTCGAGACAGCTATAGGGCCCATATATTTT. Residues: CASSFETAIGPIYF.

J is TRBJ2-2 and V is TRBV19; tentatively, D is TRBD1 (5 bases). The CDR3 covers 16 residues. Trimming cost V 3 bases and J 0 bases, with 11 bases left between them. CDR1 is LNHDA, CDR2 SQIVND, per germline (reference sequence). CDR3: CASSILPGTNTGELFF. CDR3 DNA sequence: TGTGCCAGTAGTATTCTCCCAGGGACGAACACCGGGGAGCTGTTTTTT.